Listed here is a single TCR beta chain. The antigen this receptor binds is unknown. Per-base quality was not reported, and no clone a single base away is much larger than it. This entry comes from a study of T cell responses to AZD1222 COVID-19 vaccine (dated by TCRdb to the early 2020s). Turning to the overall study: TCR sequencing covered 230 to 250 trial participants: 200 to 210 given two doses of AZD1222 and 26 given two doses of MenACWY control vaccine. Trial participants were enrolled into age subgroups of 18-55, 56-69 and 70-plus years, which contained 148, 28 and 57 TCR-sequenced participants, respectively. Overall study results and their limits: A significant rise in spike-specific TCR breadth and depth was observed after two AZD1222 doses relative to day 0 and relative to MenACWY recipients. Nearly half of unique spike-specific TCRs reportedly recognized epitopes outside regions mutated in the B.1.351 and B.1.1.7 variants. Conclusions about previously exposed vaccinees are limited, since just 6 or 7 AZD1222 recipients were seropositive for SARS-CoV-2 at baseline. Vaccine-associated CD4 TCRs spanned the whole spike protein, with dominant responses in regions 160-218 and 743-854. Participants were mostly white British and included more females than males, and it was suggested by the authors that clonal diversity may have been underestimated. In the small 56-69-year group, the increase in depth fell short of significance, most likely because of low power. Because no day 14 peak-response samples were available, repertoires were characterized only after the peak T cell response.

Per the germline V gene (reference sequence), SEHNR is the CDR1 and FQNEAQ is the CDR2. V lost 3 bases and J lost 10 bases, and the count of bases not matched to a germline gene is 8. From the cysteine through the phenylalanine, the CDR3 covers 14 amino acids. Left in the record is the CDR3 DNA by itself, 42 bases read in frame from the first base. The intended sense of this specimen's time point label: baseline before first vaccination. The treatment or condition label on this specimen signifies: meningococcal conjugate vaccine given as trial control. Vaccinee samples were obtained from the UK trials COV001 and COV002, which included a single-blind randomized controlled phase 2/3 trial of AZD1222 (ChAdOx1 nCoV-19) in healthy adults. Trial participant PBMC samples were collected at day 0 and day 28 after the second dose for TCRbeta chain sequencing. The CDR3 regions of human TCRbeta chains were analyzed by immunosequencing. The paper's processing steps were these. Repertoire TCRs were checked for matches against a reference library of SARS-CoV-2-specific TCRs that had been generated using the MIRA antigen-specificity platform. Breadth meant the fraction of unique TCRs that were SARS-CoV-2-associated, whereas depth meant the fraction of total T cells that were SARS-CoV-2-associated. Using the MIRA data, each spike-specific TCR was assigned both to the spike region to which the TCR was reactive and to a CD4 or CD8 class. Log10-transformed breadth and depth values were compared by one-way ANOVA with Sidak's multiple comparisons tests. The table comes from immuneACCESS by way of TCRdb, which keeps in-frame sequences with V and J called. Part of the clones is missing from these tables; in studies checked, under half for an unresolved V gene and the rest for unknown reasons. The V and J calls and clone size come from that table; D and trimming were worked out from the DNA. In all, the sample holds around 180,000 clones, and about 87% of those were seen once. The ten biggest clones cover 2.5% to 3% of the sample.

The specimen comprised peripheral blood, sampled on day 0 of MenACWY control vaccination. The sequence was obtained from an adult in good health. The receptor chain draws on TRBV7-9 and TRBJ2-1; TRBD2 matches 8 bases in the middle. The nucleotides are TGTGCCAGCAGCTTCGGGACTAGTGGTTTGGAGCAGTTCTTC. This translates into CASSFGTSGLEQFF.